This entry lists 21 T cell receptor beta chains sequenced from one sample in a study of T-cell reconstitution after alpha-beta-depleted transplantation in children. Unique molecular identifiers were incorporated into the prepared TCRbeta library. MiXCR was run by TCRdb on the PCR reads, yielding one entry per CDR3 protein. This sample has 600,000 to 700,000 distinct CDR3 sequences; approximately 16% occur once, and the top ten carry 0.85% to 1.3%. The sequenced sample was PBMCs from the stem cell graft donor, obtained from the stem cell graft. These receptors all stem from a human donor who donated a stem cell graft to a child with acute myeloid leukemia.

Note on this clonotype: One junction end disagrees with the germline gene, perhaps due to a read error. The chain is built from TRBV20-1 and TRBJ1-2, with D possibly matching TRBD1 (5 bases). The CDR3 is 17 amino acids. Germline V gene sequence: CDR1 DFQATT, CDR2 SNEGSKA (reference sequence). CDR3 in DNA: TGCTGTGCTAGAGATTTGCAGGGTACGGGTGGTGACTATGGCTACACCTTC. As protein: CCARDLQGTGGDYGYTF.

This clonotype was seen at least ten times. The V call is TRBV5-1, the J call TRBJ2-1, with 10 bases identical to TRBD1. Trimming at V came to 7 bases and at J to 6 bases, leaving 10 bases not matched to a gene. Germline V gives CDR1 SGHRS, CDR2 YFSETQ. This CDR3 contains 15 residues. The CDR3 DNA reads TGCGCCAGCTCTCAAGGGACAGGGGTCACCAATGAGCAGTTCTTC. It encodes CASSQGTGVTNEQFF. The full variable domain, with the rest looked up from reference TRBV5-1 and TRBJ2-1, is KAGVTQTPRYLIKTRGQQVTLSCSPISGHRSVSWYQQTPGQGLQFLFEYFSETQRNKGNFPGRFSGRQFSNSRSEMNVSTLELGDSALYLCASSQGTGVTNEQFFGPGTRLTVL.

This clonotype showed up just once. The J gene is TRBJ2-5, the V gene TRBV20-1; no clear D gene. The CDR3 loop spans 16 amino acids. Looked up from germline, CDR1 is DFQATT and CDR2 is SNEGSKA (reference sequence). The DNA of the CDR3 is TGCTGCGCTAGTGCCCCTTCAGGCCAGCTCCAAGAGACCCAGTACTTC. It specifies CCASAPSGQLQETQYF.

This chain links TRBV4-1 with TRBJ2-3; 9 positions match TRBD2. This CDR3 has 17 amino acids. The V gene's germline CDR1 is MGHRA and CDR2 YSYEKL. V lost 0 bases to trimming and J lost 2 bases; unmatched junction nucleotides: 6. The CDR3 region has the DNA TGCGCCAGCAGCCAAGAAGTCGCGGGGGGGTTCACAGATACGCAGTATTTT. Translation gives CASSQEVAGGFTDTQYF.

J is TRBJ1-5 and V is TRBV20-1; D possibly corresponds to TRBD1 (5 bases). The germline CDR1 and CDR2 sequences are DFQATT and SNEGSKA (reference sequence). V was trimmed by 5 bases and J by 7 bases, leaving 21 bases between them. The CDR3 is made up of 15 amino acids. DNA of the CDR3: TGCAGTGCTCGACGGGACCGCCGGGGTTACCAGCCCCAGCATTTT. It encodes CSARRDRRGYQPQHF.

This clonotype was counted many times. The CDR3 DNA follows: TGCAGCGTGATCCGGGACAGTCTAGCGGTCCCACGGACCCAGTACTTC. It codes for CSVIRDSLAVPRTQYF. The rearrangement links TRBV29-1 to TRBJ2-5, with D perhaps being TRBD1 or TRBD2 (7 bases each). The V gene's germline CDR1 is SQVTM and CDR2 ANQGSEA. V lost 6 bases, J lost 7 bases, and 27 bases lay in between. The CDR3 totals 16 residues.

The V call is TRBV21-1, the J call TRBJ2-5. TRBV21-1 is an annotated pseudogene. The CDR3 runs 13 residues. CDR3 DNA: TGTGCCACCCTTAGGAGGGTCCAAGAGACCCAGTACTTC. Translation gives CATLRRVQETQYF.

The sample holds many counts of this clonotype. The genes are TRBV20-1 and TRBJ2-3, with a possible D match to TRBD1 (5 bases). Germline-derived CDR1 and CDR2 are DFQATT and SNEGSKA (reference sequence). The CDR3 spans 14 residues. Trimming shortened V by 7 bases and J by 1 base, and 15 bases separated the two germline ends. CDR3 amino acids: CSVKGSAGTDTQYF. CDR3 nucleotides: TGCAGTGTTAAGGGGTCCGCTGGCACAGATACGCAGTATTTT.

The chain joins TRBV7-2 to TRBJ2-3; D is unclear. The CDR3 has 14 residues. Germline V CDR1 and CDR2: SGHTA, FQGNSA. The V gene lost 3 bases and the J gene lost 3 bases, with 10 bases spanning the gap. The CDR3 region is CASSFGYATDTQYF. CDR3 bases: TGTGCCAGCAGCTTTGGGTACGCTACAGATACGCAGTATTTT.

This clonotype was detected ten times or more. The rearrangement uses TRBV5-1 and TRBJ2-1; 7 positions agree with TRBD1. The CDR3 is made up of 15 amino acids. The V gene end was trimmed by 5 bases and the J gene end by 3 bases; junction bases not matched to a gene: 8. Germline CDR1 SGHRS, CDR2 YFSETQ. CDR3 DNA sequence: TGCGCCAGCAGTTCGAAACAGGGGAACTACAATGAGCAGTTCTTC. Protein sequence: CASSSKQGNYNEQFF.

This clonotype was seen many times. J is TRBJ2-3 and V is TRBV10-3; D unclear. The CDR3 is made up of 12 amino acids. The germline V gene encodes CDR1 ENHRY and CDR2 SYGVKD. Trimming removed 2 bases from V and 3 bases from J, with 3 bases in between. The CDR3 region is CAISEGTDTQYF. CDR3 nucleotides: TGTGCCATCAGTGAGGGGACAGATACGCAGTATTTT.

This clonotype was observed at least ten times. The chain has TRBV20-1 and TRBJ1-4; 7 bases agree with TRBD1. The CDR3 length is 15 residues. Per germline, CDR1 DFQATT and CDR2 SNEGSKA (reference sequence). The ends lost 6 bases at V and 0 bases at J; junction bases unmatched: 7. CDR3 sequence reads: CSAVDRTTTNEKLFF. The DNA for the CDR3 is TGCAGTGCGGTGGACAGGACTACAACTAATGAAAAACTGTTTTTT.

In its sample, this clonotype was seen a few times. This chain links TRBV20-1 with TRBJ2-3; D is tentatively TRBD1 or TRBD2 (5 bases each). CDR3 length: 14 amino acids. CDR1 DFQATT and CDR2 SNEGSKA come from the germline V gene (reference sequence). The ends were cut back, 7 bases at V and 0 bases at J, with 14 bases in the middle. CDR3 amino acids: CSGSGPISTDTQYF. The CDR3 bases are TGCAGTGGTTCGGGACCCATCAGCACAGATACGCAGTATTTT.

This chain connects TRBV18 to TRBJ2-2; D unresolved. CDR3 length: 13 amino acids. The V end was cut by 3 bases, the J end by 7 bases, with 9 bases between. CDR1 is KGHSH, CDR2 LQKENI, per germline. CDR3 sequence reads: CASSPDNHGELFF. The CDR3 DNA follows: TGTGCCAGCTCACCCGACAACCACGGGGAGCTGTTTTTT.

This clonotype was seen only a few times. The chain combines TRBV30 with TRBJ2-1; 11 bases line up with TRBD2. The germline V gene has CDR1 GTSNPN and CDR2 SVGIG (reference sequence). The junction had 13 bases not matched to a gene; V was cut back by 3 bases and J by 6 bases. The CDR3 is made up of 17 amino acids. This chain's CDR3 is CAWSAGLTSGVLNEQFF. The CDR3 region has the DNA TGTGCCTGGAGCGCCGGCTTGACTAGCGGGGTTCTCAATGAGCAGTTCTTC. Complete variable domain (other parts from reference TRBV30 and TRBJ2-1): SQTIHQWPATLVQPVGSPLSLECTVEGTSNPNLYWYRQAAGRGLQLLFYSVGIGQISSEVPQNLSASRPQDRQFILSSKKLLLSDSGFYLCAWSAGLTSGVLNEQFFGPGTRLTVL.

In regard to this clonotype: The junction shows a germline mismatch at one end, possibly a read error. J is TRBJ2-1 and V is TRBV20-1, with 9 bases that match TRBD2. Germline V CDR1 and CDR2: DFQATT, SNEGSKA (reference sequence). This CDR3 comprises 19 residues. CDR3 sequence: CCARDLSGAGGRSYNEQFF. In DNA, the CDR3 is TGCTGTGCTAGAGATCTCTCGGGAGCGGGGGGTCGATCCTACAATGAGCAGTTCTTC.

This clonotype has more than one count but fewer than ten. V is TRBV20-1 and J is TRBJ2-1, with D maybe TRBD2 (6 bases). This CDR3 has 14 amino acids. Germline V gives CDR1 DFQATT, CDR2 SNEGSKA (reference sequence). The germline V and J ends were trimmed by 1 base and 4 bases, with 11 bases remaining between them. The CDR3 loop is CSARVVAEYNEQFF. CDR3 coding DNA: TGCAGTGCTAGAGTGGTAGCGGAGTACAATGAGCAGTTCTTC.

This clonotype was detected many times. The chain has TRBV20-1 and TRBJ2-7; D is undetermined. The V end lost 3 bases, the J end lost 0 bases, and 12 bases lay between the germline ends. Germline CDR1 is DFQATT and CDR2 is SNEGSKA (reference sequence). The CDR3 length is 14 residues. CDR3 sequence reads: CSARGQPYSYEQYV. CDR3 DNA: TGCAGTGCTAGGGGTCAGCCTTACTCCTACGAGCAGTACGTC.

This clonotype was found a few times. The chain uses TRBV7-2 and TRBJ2-5; D unresolved. V was pared by 1 base and J by 5 bases, with 14 bases between. The CDR3 has 15 residues. CDR1 is SGHTA and CDR2 is FQGNSA in the germline V gene. CDR3 nucleotides: TGTGCCAGCAGCTTAGTCTTTGGTTCTCAGGAGACCCAGTACTTC. Translating it yields CASSLVFGSQETQYF.

At least ten counts were recorded for this clonotype. This sequence joins TRBV20-1 and TRBJ2-1; no clear D. The germline V gene encodes CDR1 DFQATT and CDR2 SNEGSKA (reference sequence). The CDR3 consists of 13 residues. V lost 6 bases to trimming and J lost 11 bases, with 20 bases between them. The CDR3 DNA sequence: TGCAGTGCCCCCGACGGCCCCTCACCTCAGCAGTTCTTC. This sequence encodes CSAPDGPSPQQFF.

This clonotype was counted a few times. This chain joins TRBV2 and TRBJ1-1; the D gene is possibly TRBD1 (6 bases). Germline V gives CDR1 SNHLY, CDR2 FYNNEI. Trimming shortened V by 3 bases and J by 10 bases, and 15 bases separated the two germline ends. The CDR3 runs to 13 residues. Here the CDR3 reads CASSEGGRGRAFF. In DNA, the CDR3 is TGTGCCAGCAGTGAGGGGGGGCGAGGGAGAGCTTTCTTT.